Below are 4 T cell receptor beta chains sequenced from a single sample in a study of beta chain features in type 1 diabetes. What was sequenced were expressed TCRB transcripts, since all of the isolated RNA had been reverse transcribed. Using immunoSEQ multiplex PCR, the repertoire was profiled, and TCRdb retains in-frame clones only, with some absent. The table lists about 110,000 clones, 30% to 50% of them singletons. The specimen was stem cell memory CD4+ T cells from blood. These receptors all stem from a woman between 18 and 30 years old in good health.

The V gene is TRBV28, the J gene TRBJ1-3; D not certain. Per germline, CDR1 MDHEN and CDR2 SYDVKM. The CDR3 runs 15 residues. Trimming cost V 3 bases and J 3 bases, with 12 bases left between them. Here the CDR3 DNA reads TGTGCCAGCAGTTTTTCTGTCAGATTTGGAAACACCATATATTTT. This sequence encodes CASSFSVRFGNTIYF.

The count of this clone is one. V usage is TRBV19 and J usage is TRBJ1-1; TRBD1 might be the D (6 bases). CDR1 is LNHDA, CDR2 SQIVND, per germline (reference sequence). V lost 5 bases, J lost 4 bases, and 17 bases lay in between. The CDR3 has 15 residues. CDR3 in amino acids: CASSFTGNGVTEAFF. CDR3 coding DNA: TGTGCCAGTAGTTTCACAGGGAATGGGGTCACTGAAGCTTTCTTT.

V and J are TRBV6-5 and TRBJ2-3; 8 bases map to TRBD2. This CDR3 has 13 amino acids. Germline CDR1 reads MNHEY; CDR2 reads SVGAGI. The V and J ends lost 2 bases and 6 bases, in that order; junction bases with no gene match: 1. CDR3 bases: TGTGCCAGCAGTTACACTAGCGGCGATACGCAGTATTTT. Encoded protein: CASSYTSGDTQYF.

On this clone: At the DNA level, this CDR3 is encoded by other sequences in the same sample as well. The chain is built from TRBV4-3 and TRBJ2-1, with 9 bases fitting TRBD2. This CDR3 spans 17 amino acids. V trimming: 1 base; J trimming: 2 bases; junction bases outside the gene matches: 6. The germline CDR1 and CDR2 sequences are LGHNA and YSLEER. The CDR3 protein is CASSQGGGRGAYNEQFF. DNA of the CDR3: TGCGCCAGCAGCCAAGGGGGCGGGAGGGGTGCCTACAATGAGCAGTTCTTC.